This paragraph reports one T cell receptor beta chain. Its antigen is unidentified. These data are taken from a study of cytotoxic CD8 clonotypes in ibrutinib-treated CLL. Study conclusions and caveats: Researchers report that baseline clonality outpaced age-matched healthy donors and tracked circulating CD8+ T-cell counts. At ibrutinib response, clonality increased, and at progression it declined back toward baseline.

The CDR3 contains 15 residues. Trimming removed 4 bases from V and 2 bases from J; junction bases left unmatched: 6. The germline V gene has CDR1 SGHRS and CDR2 YFSETQ. TCRdb keeps only in-frame clones here, not all; method: immunoSEQ multiplex PCR. The sample lists 19,000 or so clones; approximately 64% were seen once. This specimen was PBMCs, taken after 12 months of ibrutinib treatment. The source of this sequence is a human donor with chronic lymphocytic leukemia. This chain connects TRBV5-1 to TRBJ2-7; 10 bases match TRBD1. The CDR3 is CASSEGTGVTYEQYF. The CDR3 nucleotides read TGCGCCAGCAGCGAAGGGACAGGGGTTACCTACGAGCAGTACTTC.